This T cell receptor (beta chain) was sequenced in a study of shared clonotypes between healthy human individuals. Only in-frame clones appear in the TCRdb table, and some are missing; sequencing was by immunoSEQ multiplex PCR. The profile covers about 750,000 clones, with 80% to 95% appearing a single time and less than 25% taken by the ten largest. Worth noting for this clone: Its antigen is unidentified.

Selected positively for CCR7 and CD45RO-negative, naive CD8 cells excluded terminally differentiated effector memory CD45RA+ cells. Findings and limits, study-wide: Relative to their counterparts shared across all four donors, non-shared clonotypes exhibited diminished generation probabilities.

This clonotype was obtained from a man between 25 and 39 years old in good health. Sample: naive CD8+ T cells sorted from blood.

CDR3 DNA sequence: TGTGCCAGCTCACCCGGAGGGGGATCCCCCTACGAGCAGTACTTC. This sequence encodes CASSPGGGSPYEQYF. The chain employs TRBV18 and TRBJ2-7; either TRBD1 or TRBD2 may supply D (6 bases each). V was trimmed by 3 bases and J by 2 bases, leaving 14 bases between them. This CDR3 has 15 amino acids. CDR1 is KGHSH and CDR2 is LQKENI in the germline V gene.